The following is a T cell receptor (beta chain) sequence with its context. V lost 4 bases to trimming and J lost 2 bases, with 12 bases between them. CDR3 length equals 15 residues. Germline CDR1 reads SNHLY; CDR2 reads FYNNEI. The entry originates in a study of blood T cell repertoires in COVID-19. About the research overall: PBMCs, B-cell-depleted T cells, or T cells were the source of the cDNA or gDNA that made up the material.

The method was immunoSEQ multiplex PCR; TCRdb's version includes in-frame clones alone and lacks a portion of them. The repertoire holds 150,000 to 200,000 clones, around 81% seen once, with approximately 2.4% in the top ten. The sequence derives from a human donor with acute or convalescent COVID-19. The donor label of this sample is uncertain. The chain couples TRBV2 to TRBJ1-5; D perhaps matches TRBD1 (6 bases). The specimen was peripheral blood. The CDR3 DNA is TGTGCCAGCAGTGTCAGGACAGTGGGCAATCAGCCCCAGCATTTT. The encoded protein is CASSVRTVGNQPQHF.